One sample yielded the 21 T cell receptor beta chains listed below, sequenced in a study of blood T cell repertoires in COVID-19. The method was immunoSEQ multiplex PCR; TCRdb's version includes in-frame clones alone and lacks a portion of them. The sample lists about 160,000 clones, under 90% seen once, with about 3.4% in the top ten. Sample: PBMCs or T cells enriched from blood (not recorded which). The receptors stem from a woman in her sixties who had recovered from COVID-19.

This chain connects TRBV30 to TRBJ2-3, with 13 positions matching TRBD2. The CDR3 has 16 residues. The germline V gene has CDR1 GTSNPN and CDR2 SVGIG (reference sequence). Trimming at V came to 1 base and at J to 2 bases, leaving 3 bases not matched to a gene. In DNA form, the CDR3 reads TGTGCCTGGAGTGCCGGGACTAGCGGGGTCACAGATACGCAGTATTTT. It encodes CAWSAGTSGVTDTQYF. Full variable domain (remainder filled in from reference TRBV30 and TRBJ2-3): SQTIHQWPATLVQPVGSPLSLECTVEGTSNPNLYWYRQAAGRGLQLLFYSVGIGQISSEVPQNLSASRPQDRQFILSSKKLLLSDSGFYLCAWSAGTSGVTDTQYFGPGTRLTVL.

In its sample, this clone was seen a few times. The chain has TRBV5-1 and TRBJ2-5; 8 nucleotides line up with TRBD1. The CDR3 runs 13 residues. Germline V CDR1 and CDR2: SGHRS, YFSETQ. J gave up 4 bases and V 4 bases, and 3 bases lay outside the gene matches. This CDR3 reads CASSPQGAETQYF. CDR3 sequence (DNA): TGCGCCAGCAGCCCCCAGGGGGCAGAGACCCAGTACTTC.

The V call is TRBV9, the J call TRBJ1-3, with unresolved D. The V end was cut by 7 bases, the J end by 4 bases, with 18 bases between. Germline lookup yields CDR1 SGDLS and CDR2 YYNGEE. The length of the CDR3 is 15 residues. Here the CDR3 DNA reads TGTGCCAGCGCCCCTTGGGAGGGCGCGGGAAACACCATATATTTT. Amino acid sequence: CASAPWEGAGNTIYF. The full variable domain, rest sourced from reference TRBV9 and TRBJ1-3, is DSGVTQTPKHLITATGQRVTLRCSPRSGDLSVYWYQQSLDQGLQFLIQYYNGEERAKGNILERFSAQQFPDLHSELNLSSLELGDSALYFCASAPWEGAGNTIYFGEGSWLTVV.

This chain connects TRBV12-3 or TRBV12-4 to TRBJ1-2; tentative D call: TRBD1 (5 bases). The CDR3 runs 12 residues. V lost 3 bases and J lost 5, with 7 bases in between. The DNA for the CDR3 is TGTGCCAGCAGTTTGGCAGGGTATGGCTACACCTTC. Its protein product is CASSLAGYGYTF.

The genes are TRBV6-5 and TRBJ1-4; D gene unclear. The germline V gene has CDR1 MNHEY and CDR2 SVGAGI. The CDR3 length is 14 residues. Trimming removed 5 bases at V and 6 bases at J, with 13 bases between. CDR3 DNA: TGTGCCAGCAGTCCCCACAGCCTATATGAAAAACTGTTTTTT. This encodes CASSPHSLYEKLFF.

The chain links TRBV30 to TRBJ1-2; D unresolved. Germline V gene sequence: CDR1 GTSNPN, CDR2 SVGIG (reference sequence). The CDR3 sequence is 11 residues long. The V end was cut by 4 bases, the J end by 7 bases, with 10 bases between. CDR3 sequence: CAWTLGSGYTF. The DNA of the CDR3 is TGTGCCTGGACCTTGGGCAGTGGCTACACCTTC.

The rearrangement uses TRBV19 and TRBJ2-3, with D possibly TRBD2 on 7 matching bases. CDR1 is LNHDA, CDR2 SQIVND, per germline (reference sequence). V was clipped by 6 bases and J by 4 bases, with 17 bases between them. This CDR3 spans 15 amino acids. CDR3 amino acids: CASSSVRGRADTQYF. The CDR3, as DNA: TGTGCCAGTAGCTCAGTGAGGGGGAGGGCAGATACGCAGTATTTT.

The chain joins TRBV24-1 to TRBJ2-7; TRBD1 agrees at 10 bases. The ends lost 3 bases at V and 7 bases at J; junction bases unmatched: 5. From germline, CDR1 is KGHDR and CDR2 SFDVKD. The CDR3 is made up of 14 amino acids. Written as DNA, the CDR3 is TGTGCCACCAGTGATCCGGGACAGGGGAGGGAGCAGTACTTC. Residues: CATSDPGQGREQYF.

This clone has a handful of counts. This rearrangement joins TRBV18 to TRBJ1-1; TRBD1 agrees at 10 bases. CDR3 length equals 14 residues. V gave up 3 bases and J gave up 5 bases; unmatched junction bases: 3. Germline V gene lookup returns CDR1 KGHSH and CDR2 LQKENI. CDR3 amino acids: CASSPGQGVTEAFF. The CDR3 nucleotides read TGTGCCAGCTCACCCGGACAGGGGGTGACTGAAGCTTTCTTT.

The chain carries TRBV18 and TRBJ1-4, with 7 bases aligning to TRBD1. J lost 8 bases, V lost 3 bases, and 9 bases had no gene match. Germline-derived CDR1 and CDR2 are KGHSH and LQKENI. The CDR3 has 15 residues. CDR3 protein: CASSPGQLADEKLFF. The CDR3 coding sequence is TGTGCCAGCTCACCGGGACAGCTTGCCGACGAAAAACTGTTTTTT.

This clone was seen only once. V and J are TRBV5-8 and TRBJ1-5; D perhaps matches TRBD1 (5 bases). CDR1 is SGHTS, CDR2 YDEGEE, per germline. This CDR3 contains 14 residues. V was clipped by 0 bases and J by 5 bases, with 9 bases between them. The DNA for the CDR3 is TGTGCCAGCAGCTTGGAAGGCAGGGATCAGCCCCAGCATTTT. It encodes CASSLEGRDQPQHF. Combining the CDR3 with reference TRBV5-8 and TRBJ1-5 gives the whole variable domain EAGVTQSPTHLIKTRGQQATLRCSPISGHTSVYWYQQALGLGLQFLLWYDEGEERNRGNFPPRFSGRQFPNYSSELNVNALELEDSALYLCASSLEGRDQPQHFGDGTRLSIL.

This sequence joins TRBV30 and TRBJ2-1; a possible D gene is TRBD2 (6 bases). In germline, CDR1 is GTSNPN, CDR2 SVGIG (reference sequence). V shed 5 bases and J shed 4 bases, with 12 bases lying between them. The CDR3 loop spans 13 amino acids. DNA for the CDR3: TGTGCCTGGGGGGCGGGATTTTACAATGAGCAGTTCTTC. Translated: CAWGAGFYNEQFF. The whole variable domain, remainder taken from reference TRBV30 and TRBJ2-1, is SQTIHQWPATLVQPVGSPLSLECTVEGTSNPNLYWYRQAAGRGLQLLFYSVGIGQISSEVPQNLSASRPQDRQFILSSKKLLLSDSGFYLCAWGAGFYNEQFFGPGTRLTVL.

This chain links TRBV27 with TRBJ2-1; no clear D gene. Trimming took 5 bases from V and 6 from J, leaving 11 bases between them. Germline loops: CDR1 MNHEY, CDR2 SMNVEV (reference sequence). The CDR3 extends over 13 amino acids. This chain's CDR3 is CASSRTPSNEQFF. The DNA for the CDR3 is TGTGCCAGCAGTCGAACCCCTAGCAATGAGCAGTTCTTC.

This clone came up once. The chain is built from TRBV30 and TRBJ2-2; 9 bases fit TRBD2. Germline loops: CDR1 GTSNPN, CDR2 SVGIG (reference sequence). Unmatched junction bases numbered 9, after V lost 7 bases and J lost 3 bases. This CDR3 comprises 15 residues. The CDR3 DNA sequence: TGTGCCTCCCCGGGGTCTAGCGGGGACACCGGGGAGCTGTTTTTT. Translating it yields CASPGSSGDTGELFF.

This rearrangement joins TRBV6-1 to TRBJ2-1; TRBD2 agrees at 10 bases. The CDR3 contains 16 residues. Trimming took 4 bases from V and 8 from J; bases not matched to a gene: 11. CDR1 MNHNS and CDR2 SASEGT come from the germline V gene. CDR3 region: CASSVTSGRRADEQFF. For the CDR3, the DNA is TGTGCCAGCAGTGTGACTAGCGGGCGCCGAGCGGATGAGCAGTTCTTC.

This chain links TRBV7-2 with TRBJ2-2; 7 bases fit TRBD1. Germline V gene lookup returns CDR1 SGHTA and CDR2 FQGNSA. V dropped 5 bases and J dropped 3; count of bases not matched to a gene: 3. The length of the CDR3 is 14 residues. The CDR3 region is CASSPQGYTGELFF. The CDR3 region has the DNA TGTGCCAGCAGCCCACAGGGGTACACCGGGGAGCTGTTTTTT.

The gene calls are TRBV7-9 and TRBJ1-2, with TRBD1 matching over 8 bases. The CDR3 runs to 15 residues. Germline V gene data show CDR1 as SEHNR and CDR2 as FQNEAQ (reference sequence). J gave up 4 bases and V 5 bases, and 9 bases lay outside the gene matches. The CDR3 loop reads CASSGPGGGSYGYTF. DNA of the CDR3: TGTGCCAGCAGCGGGCCAGGGGGCGGTAGCTATGGCTACACCTTC.

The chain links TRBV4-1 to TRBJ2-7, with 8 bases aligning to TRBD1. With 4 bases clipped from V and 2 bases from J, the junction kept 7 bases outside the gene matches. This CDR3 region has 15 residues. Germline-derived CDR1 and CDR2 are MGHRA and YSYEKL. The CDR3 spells CASSRQQGDPYEQYF. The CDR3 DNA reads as TGCGCCAGCAGCCGCCAACAGGGGGACCCCTACGAGCAGTACTTC.

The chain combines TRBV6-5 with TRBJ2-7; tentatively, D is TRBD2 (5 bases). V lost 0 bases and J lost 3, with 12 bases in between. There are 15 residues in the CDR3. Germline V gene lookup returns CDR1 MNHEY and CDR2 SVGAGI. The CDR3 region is CASSYSQTGNYEQYF. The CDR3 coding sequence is TGTGCCAGCAGTTACTCCCAGACGGGAAACTACGAGCAGTACTTC.

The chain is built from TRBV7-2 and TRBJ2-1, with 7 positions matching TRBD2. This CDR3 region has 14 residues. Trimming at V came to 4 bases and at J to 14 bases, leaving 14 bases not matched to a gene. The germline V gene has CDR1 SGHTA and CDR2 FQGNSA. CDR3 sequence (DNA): TGTGCCAGCAGCTATGGAAACCCCGGGGGGAGGGAGTTCTTC. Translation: CASSYGNPGGREFF.

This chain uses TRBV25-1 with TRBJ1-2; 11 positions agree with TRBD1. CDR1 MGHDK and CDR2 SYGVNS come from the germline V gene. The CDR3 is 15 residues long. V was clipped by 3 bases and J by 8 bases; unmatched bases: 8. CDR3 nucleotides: TGTGCCAGCAGTGATCAAAAGGACAGGGGGCGCGGCTACACCTTC. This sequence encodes CASSDQKDRGRGYTF.